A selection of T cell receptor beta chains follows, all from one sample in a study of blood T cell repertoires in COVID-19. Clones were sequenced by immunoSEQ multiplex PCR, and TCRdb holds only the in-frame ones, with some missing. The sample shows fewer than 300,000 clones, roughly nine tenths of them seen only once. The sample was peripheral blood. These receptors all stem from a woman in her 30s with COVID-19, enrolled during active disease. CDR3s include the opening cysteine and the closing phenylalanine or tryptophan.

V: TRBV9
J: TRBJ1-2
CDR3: CASSSEGYGYTF

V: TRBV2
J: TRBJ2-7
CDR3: CASSRMEDRGNEQYF

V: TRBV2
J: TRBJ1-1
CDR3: CASYRGTKVTEAFF

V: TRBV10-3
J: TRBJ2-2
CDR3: CAISELAGGDTGELFF

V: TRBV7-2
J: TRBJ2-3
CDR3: CASSLEGAPTDTQYF

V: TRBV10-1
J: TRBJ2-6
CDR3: CASTRTTTLLDLSGANVLTF

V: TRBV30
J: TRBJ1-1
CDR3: CASFLLGAAFF

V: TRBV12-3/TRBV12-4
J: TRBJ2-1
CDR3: CASSNVNNEQFF

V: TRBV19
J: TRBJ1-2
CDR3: CASTPAGYDGYTF

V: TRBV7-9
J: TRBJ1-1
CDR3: CASSLGQGAEAFF

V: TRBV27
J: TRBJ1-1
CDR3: CASSLSGREIMNTEAFF

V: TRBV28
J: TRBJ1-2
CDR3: CASGGYTF

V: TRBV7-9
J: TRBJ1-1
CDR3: CASKGGTPNTEAFF

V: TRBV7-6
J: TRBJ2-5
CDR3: CASSHGQGFGETQYF

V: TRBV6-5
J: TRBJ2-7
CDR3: CASSYSPGDEQYF

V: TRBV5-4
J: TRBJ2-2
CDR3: CASSLPGQYTGELFF

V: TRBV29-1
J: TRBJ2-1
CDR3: CSVDLGDRGFEQFF

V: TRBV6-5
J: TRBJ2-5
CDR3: CASTAGSNSETQYF

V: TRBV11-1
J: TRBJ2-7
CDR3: CASSLPSSYEQYF

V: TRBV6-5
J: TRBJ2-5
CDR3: CASSSDRAGTQYF

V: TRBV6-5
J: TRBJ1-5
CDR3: CASSPSGTGYQPQHF

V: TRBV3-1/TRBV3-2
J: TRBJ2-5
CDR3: CASSARTSGETQYF

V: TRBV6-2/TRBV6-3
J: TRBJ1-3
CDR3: CASSYNKLSSGNTIYF

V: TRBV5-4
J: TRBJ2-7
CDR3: CASSPGTAGLEQYF

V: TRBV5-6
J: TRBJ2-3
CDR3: CASSFRVGDTQYF

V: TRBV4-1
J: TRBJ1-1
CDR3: CASSQGGQLNTEAFF

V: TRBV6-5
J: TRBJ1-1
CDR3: CASNQQGSTEAFF

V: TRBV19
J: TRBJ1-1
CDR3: CASSAWTGFTEAFF

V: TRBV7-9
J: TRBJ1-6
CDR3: CASSWISRSPLHF

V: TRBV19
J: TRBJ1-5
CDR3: CASSVAGNQPQHF

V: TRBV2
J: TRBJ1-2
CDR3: CASRKGTDRLGYGYTF

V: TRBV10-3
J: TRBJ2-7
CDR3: CAIRDRQKGEQYF

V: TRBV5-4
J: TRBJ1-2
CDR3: CASSWGQENYGYTF

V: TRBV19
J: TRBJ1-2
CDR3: CASSPGGNYGYTF

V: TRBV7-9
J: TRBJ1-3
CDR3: CASSLEASGNTIYF

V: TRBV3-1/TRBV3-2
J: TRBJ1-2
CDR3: CASSPLTGDAYGYTF

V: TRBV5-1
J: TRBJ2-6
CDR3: CASSLGPAGANVLTF

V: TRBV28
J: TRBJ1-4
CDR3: CASSLQGSNEKLFF

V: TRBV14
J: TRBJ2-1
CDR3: CASSHTGGSYNEQFF

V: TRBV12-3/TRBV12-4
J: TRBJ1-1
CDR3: CASSLDRMEAFF